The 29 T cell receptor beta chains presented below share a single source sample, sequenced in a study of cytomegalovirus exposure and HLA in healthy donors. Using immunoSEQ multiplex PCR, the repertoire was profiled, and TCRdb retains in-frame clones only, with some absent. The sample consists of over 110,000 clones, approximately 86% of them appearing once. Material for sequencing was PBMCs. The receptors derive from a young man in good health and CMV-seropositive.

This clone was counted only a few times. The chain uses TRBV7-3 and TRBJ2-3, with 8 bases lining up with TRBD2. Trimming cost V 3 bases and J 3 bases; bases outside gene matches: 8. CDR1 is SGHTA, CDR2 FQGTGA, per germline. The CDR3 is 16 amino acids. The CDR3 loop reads CASSFDSGKSTDTQYF. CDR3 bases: TGTGCCAGCAGCTTCGATAGCGGGAAGTCAACAGATACGCAGTATTTT. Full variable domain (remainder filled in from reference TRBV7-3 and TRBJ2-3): GAGVSQTPSNKVTEKGKYVELRCDPISGHTALYWYRQSLGQGPEFLIYFQGTGAADDSGLPNDRFFAVRPEGSVSTLKIQRTERGDSAVYLCASSFDSGKSTDTQYFGPGTRLTVL.

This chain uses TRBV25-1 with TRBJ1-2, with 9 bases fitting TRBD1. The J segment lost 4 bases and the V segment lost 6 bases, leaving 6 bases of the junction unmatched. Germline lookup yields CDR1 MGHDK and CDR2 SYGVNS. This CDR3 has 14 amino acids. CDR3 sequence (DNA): TGTGCCAGCAGAGGGACAGGGACGACCTATGGCTACACCTTC. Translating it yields CASRGTGTTYGYTF.

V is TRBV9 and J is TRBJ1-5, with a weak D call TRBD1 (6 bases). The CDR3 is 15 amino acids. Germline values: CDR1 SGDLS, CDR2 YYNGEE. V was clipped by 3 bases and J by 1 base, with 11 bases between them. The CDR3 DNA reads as TGTGCCAGCAGCGAGGGGGGGGCGAGCAATCAGCCCCAGCATTTT. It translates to CASSEGGASNQPQHF.

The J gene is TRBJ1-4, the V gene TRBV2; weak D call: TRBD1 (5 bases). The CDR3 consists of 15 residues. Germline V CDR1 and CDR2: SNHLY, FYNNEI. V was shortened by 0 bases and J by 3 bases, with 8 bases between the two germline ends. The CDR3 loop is CASSEAGAPNEKLFF. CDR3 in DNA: TGTGCCAGCAGTGAAGCAGGGGCCCCTAATGAAAAACTGTTTTTT.

DNA for the CDR3: TGTGCCTGGAGTATGACAGGGGCTGGAAACACCATATATTTT. Translating gives CAWSMTGAGNTIYF. The chain employs TRBV30 and TRBJ1-3, with 8 bases aligning to TRBD1. V trimming: 2 bases; J trimming: 2 bases; junction bases outside the gene matches: 2. This CDR3 has 14 amino acids. Germline values: CDR1 GTSNPN, CDR2 SVGIG (reference sequence).

CDR3 nucleotides: TGTGCCAGCAGCGTAGGACTCATGAACACTGAAGCTTTCTTT. Translation gives CASSVGLMNTEAFF. The J gene is TRBJ1-1, the V gene TRBV9; unclear D gene. The CDR3 runs to 14 residues. Per germline, CDR1 SGDLS and CDR2 YYNGEE. V was cut by 0 bases and J by 0 bases, with 6 bases left in between.

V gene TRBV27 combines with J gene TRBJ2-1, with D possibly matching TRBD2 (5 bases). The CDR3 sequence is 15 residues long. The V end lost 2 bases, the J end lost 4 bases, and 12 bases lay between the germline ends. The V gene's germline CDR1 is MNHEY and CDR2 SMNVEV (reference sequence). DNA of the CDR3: TGTGCCAGCAGTTTAGGGCTAGCCCCTTACAATGAGCAGTTCTTC. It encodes CASSLGLAPYNEQFF.

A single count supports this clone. The CDR3 protein is CASSSIPGGLAGEETQYF. The CDR3 bases are TGTGCCAGCAGTTCCATCCCTGGTGGACTAGCGGGGGAAGAGACCCAGTACTTC. The chain links TRBV27 to TRBJ2-5; 13 nucleotides match TRBD2. The CDR3 has 18 amino acids. V lost 4 bases to trimming and J lost 3 bases; unmatched junction nucleotides: 11. CDR1 is MNHEY and CDR2 is SMNVEV in the germline V gene (reference sequence).

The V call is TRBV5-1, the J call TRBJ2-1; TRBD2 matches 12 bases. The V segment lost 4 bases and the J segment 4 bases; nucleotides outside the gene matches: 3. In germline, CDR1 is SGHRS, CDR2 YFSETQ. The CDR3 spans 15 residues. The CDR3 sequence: CASSTSGGKYNEQFF. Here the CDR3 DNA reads TGCGCCAGCAGCACTAGCGGGGGGAAATACAATGAGCAGTTCTTC.

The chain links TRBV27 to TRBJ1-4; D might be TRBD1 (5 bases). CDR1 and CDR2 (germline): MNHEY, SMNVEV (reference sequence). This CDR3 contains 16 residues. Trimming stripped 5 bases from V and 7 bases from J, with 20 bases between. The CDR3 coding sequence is TGTGCCAGCAGTCGCCGAGCGACAGTAGACGGTGAAAAACTGTTTTTT. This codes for CASSRRATVDGEKLFF.

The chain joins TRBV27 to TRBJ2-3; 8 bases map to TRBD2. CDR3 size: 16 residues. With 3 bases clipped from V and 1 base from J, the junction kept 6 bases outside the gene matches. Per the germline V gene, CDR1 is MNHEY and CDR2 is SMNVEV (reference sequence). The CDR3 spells CASSFGGRGGTDTQYF. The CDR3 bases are TGTGCCAGCAGTTTTGGCGGGCGGGGGGGCACAGATACGCAGTATTTT.

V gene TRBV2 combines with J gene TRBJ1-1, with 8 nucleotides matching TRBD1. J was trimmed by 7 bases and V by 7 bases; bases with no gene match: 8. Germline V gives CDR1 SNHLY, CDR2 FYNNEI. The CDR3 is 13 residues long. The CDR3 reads CASKNQGAYEAFF. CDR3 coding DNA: TGTGCCAGCAAGAATCAGGGGGCCTATGAAGCTTTCTTT.

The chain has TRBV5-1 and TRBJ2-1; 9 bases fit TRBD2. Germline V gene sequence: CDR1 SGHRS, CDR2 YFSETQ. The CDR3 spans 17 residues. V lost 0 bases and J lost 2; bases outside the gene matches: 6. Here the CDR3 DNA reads TGCGCCAGCAGCTTGGCCGGGACTAGCAAACCCTACAATGAGCAGTTCTTC. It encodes CASSLAGTSKPYNEQFF. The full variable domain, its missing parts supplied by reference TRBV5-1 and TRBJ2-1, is KAGVTQTPRYLIKTRGQQVTLSCSPISGHRSVSWYQQTPGQGLQFLFEYFSETQRNKGNFPGRFSGRQFSNSRSEMNVSTLELGDSALYLCASSLAGTSKPYNEQFFGPGTRLTVL.

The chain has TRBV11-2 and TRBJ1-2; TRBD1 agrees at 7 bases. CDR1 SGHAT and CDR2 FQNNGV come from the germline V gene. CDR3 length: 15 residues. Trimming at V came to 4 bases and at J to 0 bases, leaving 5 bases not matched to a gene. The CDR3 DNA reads TGTGCCAGCAGCTCTCGACAGGGAGCTAACTATGGCTACACCTTC. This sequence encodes CASSSRQGANYGYTF.

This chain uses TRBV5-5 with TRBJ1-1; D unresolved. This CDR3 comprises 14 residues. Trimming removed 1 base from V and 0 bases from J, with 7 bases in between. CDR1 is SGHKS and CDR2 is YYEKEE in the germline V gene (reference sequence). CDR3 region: CASSLMSMNTEAFF. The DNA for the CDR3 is TGTGCCAGCAGCTTGATGAGCATGAACACTGAAGCTTTCTTT.

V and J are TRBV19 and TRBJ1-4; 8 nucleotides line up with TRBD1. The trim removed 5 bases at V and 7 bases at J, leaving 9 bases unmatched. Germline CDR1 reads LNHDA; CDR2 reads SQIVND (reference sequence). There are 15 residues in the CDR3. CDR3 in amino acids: CASSRATDRGEKLFF. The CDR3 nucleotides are TGTGCCAGTAGTCGAGCAACAGACAGGGGTGAAAAACTGTTTTTT. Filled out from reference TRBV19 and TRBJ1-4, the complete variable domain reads DGGITQSPKYLFRKEGQNVTLSCEQNLNHDAMYWYRQDPGQGLRLIYYSQIVNDFQKGDIAEGYSVSREKKESFPLTVTSAQKNPTAFYLCASSRATDRGEKLFFGSGTQLSVL.

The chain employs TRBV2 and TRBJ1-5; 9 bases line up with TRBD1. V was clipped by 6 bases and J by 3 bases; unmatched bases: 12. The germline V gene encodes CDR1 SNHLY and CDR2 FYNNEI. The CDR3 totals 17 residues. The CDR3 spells CASSPGQGITVNQPQHF. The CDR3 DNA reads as TGTGCCAGCAGCCCGGGACAGGGAATAACCGTCAATCAGCCCCAGCATTTT.

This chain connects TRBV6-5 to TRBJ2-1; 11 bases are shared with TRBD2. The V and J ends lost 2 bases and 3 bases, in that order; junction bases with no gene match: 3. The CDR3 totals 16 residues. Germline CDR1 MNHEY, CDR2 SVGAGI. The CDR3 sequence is CASSYILAGGYNEQFF. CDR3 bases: TGTGCCAGCAGTTACATCCTAGCGGGGGGCTACAATGAGCAGTTCTTC.

CDR3 DNA: TGTGCCAGTAGTATAGGGGGGAGGGCCACCTCGGCTCGCACTGAAGCTTTCTTT. It yields the protein CASSIGGRATSARTEAFF. The chain has TRBV19 and TRBJ1-1; weak D call: TRBD1 (5 bases). The V gene's germline CDR1 is LNHDA and CDR2 SQIVND (reference sequence). The V end was cut by 1 base, the J end by 4 bases, with 22 bases between. The CDR3 runs to 18 residues.

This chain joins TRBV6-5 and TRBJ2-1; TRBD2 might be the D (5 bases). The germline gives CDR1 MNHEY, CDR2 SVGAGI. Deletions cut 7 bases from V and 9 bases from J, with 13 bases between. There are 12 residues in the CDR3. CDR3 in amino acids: CASKDARGEQFF. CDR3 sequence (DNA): TGTGCCAGCAAGGACGCCCGGGGTGAGCAGTTCTTC.

The CDR3 DNA reads TGTGCCACCAGCAGGACCGTACAGGGGGCGATGGTTCAAGAGACCCAGTACTTC. As protein: CATSRTVQGAMVQETQYF. J is TRBJ2-5 and V is TRBV15; 9 bases align to TRBD1. The ends lost 3 bases at V and 2 bases at J; junction bases unmatched: 13. Per germline, CDR1 LNHNV and CDR2 YYDKDF (reference sequence). The CDR3 extends over 18 amino acids.

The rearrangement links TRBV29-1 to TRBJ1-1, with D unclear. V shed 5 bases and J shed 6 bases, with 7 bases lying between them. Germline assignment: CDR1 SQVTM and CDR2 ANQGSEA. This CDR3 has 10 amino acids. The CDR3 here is CSVPGAEAFF. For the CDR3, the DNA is TGCAGCGTTCCGGGTGCTGAAGCTTTCTTT.

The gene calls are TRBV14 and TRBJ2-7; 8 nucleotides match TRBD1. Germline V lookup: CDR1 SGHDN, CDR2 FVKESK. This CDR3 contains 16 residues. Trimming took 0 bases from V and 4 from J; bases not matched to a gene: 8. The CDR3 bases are TGTGCCAGCAGCCAAGATGGTGGCAGGGGGCGGTACGAGCAGTACTTC. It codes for CASSQDGGRGRYEQYF.

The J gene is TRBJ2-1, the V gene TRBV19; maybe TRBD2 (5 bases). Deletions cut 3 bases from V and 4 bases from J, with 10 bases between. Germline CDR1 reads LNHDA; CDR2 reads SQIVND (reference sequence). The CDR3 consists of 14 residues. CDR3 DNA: TGTGCCAGTAGTATGGGCGGGCCATACAATGAGCAGTTCTTC. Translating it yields CASSMGGPYNEQFF.

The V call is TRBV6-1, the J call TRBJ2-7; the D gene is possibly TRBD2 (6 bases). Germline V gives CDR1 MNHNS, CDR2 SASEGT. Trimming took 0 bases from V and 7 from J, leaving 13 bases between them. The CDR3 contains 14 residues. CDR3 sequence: CASSEAIGGNEQYF. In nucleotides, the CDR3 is TGTGCCAGCAGTGAAGCTATAGGAGGGAATGAGCAGTACTTC.

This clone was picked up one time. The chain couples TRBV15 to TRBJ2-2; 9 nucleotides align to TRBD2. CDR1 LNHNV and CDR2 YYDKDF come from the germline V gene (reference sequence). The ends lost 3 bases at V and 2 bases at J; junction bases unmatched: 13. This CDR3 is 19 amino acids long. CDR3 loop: CATSRPGDAGGPNTGELFF. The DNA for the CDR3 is TGTGCCACCAGCAGGCCCGGCGACGCGGGGGGGCCCAACACCGGGGAGCTGTTTTTT.

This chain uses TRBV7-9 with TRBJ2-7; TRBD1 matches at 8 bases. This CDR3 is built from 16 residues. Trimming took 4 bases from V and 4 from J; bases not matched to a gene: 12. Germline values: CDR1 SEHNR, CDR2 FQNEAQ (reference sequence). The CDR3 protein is CASSSPAGTGSYEQYF. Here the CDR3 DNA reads TGTGCCAGCAGCTCCCCGGCCGGGACAGGCTCGTACGAGCAGTACTTC.

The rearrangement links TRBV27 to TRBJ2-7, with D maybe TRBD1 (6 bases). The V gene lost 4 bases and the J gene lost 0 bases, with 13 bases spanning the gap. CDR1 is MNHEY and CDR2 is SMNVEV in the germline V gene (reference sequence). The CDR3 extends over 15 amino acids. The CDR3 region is CASSSGPGASYEQYF. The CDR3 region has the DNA TGTGCCAGCAGTTCAGGGCCAGGGGCCTCCTACGAGCAGTACTTC.

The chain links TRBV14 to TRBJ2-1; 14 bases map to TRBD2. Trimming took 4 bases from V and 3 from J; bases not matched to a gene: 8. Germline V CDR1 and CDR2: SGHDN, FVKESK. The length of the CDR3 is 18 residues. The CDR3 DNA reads TGTGCCAGCAGCCCGACTAGCGGGGGGGATACGAGCTACAATGAGCAGTTCTTC. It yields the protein CASSPTSGGDTSYNEQFF. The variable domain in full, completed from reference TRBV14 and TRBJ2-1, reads EAGVTQFPSHSVIEKGQTVTLRCDPISGHDNLYWYRRVMGKEIKFLLHFVKESKQDESGMPNNRFLAERTGGTYSTLKVQPAELEDSGVYFCASSPTSGGDTSYNEQFFGPGTRLTVL.